These T cell receptor beta chains were read from a single sample in a study of OX40 agonist ivuxolimab in advanced cancers. The method was immunoSEQ multiplex PCR; TCRdb's version includes in-frame clones alone and lacks a portion of them. The profile shows about 48,000 clones, around 74% of them singletons. The starting material was CD4+ or CD8+ T cells sorted from blood, obtained in a trial of the OX40 agonist ivuxolimab. These receptors all come from an adult with an advanced solid tumor such as melanoma, head and neck, liver or kidney cancer. Each CDR3 is given with its conserved first and last residue. The order of the fields is J gene, D gene, V gene, CDR3 protein, CDR3 DNA. D genes are given only for firm matches.

TRBJ1-6 TRBD1 TRBV19 CASSIAGGSISPLHF TGTGCCAGTAGTATCGCAGGGGGCTCGATATCACCCCTCCACTTT
TRBJ1-5 TRBD1 TRBV5-6 CASSVIGQGNQPQHF TGTGCCAGCAGCGTTATTGGACAGGGAAATCAGCCCCAGCATTTT
TRBJ2-3 TRBD1 TRBV19 CASSRTGSSYTDTQYF TGTGCCAGTAGTAGGACAGGGTCCAGTTACACAGATACGCAGTATTTT
TRBJ1-4 . TRBV5-1 CASSRGLGGLEKLFF TGCGCCAGCAGCCGGGGACTCGGGGGGCTCGAAAAACTGTTTTTT
TRBJ2-1 . TRBV5-1 CASSPTRGGYNEQFF TGCGCCAGCAGCCCTACTAGAGGGGGCTACAATGAGCAGTTCTTC
TRBJ2-5 . TRBV2 CASTRGAQETQYF TGTGCCAGCACACGGGGGGCACAAGAGACCCAGTACTTC
TRBJ2-3 . TRBV7-2 CASSFHQTGFGTDTQYF TGTGCCAGCAGCTTCCACCAGACAGGCTTCGGCACAGATACGCAGTATTTT
TRBJ1-1 . TRBV6-1 CASRLGQNTEAFF TGTGCCAGCAGACTCGGACAGAACACTGAAGCTTTCTTT
TRBJ2-3 TRBD2 TRBV9 CASSVASGNTDTQYF TGTGCCAGCAGCGTTGCTAGCGGGAACACAGATACGCAGTATTTT
TRBJ2-2 TRBD1 TRBV18 CASSPRQGDTGELFF TGTGCCAGCTCACCCCGACAGGGGGACACCGGGGAGCTGTTTTTT
TRBJ2-1 . TRBV5-5 CASHPGQHIYNEQFF TGTGCCAGCCACCCAGGGCAGCACATCTACAATGAGCAGTTCTTC
TRBJ2-1 . TRBV6-5 CASGAGAAYNEQFF TGTGCCAGCGGGGCGGGGGCCGCGTACAATGAGCAGTTCTTC
TRBJ1-1 . TRBV2 CASSLTGPGTEAFF TGTGCCAGCAGTTTAACAGGGCCGGGGACTGAAGCTTTCTTT
TRBJ2-5 TRBD2 TRBV11-2 CASNPVLAGGGETQYF TGTGCCAGCAACCCCGTACTAGCGGGAGGAGGAGAGACCCAGTACTTC
TRBJ2-3 . TRBV29-1 CSVVPRTISTDTQYF TGCAGCGTTGTTCCACGGACGATTAGCACAGATACGCAGTATTTT
TRBJ1-5 TRBD1 TRBV7-6 CASSLAGQFGQPQHF TGTGCCAGCAGCTTAGCGGGACAGTTTGGACAGCCCCAGCATTTT
TRBJ2-3 . TRBV13 CASSPLGGQYPATDTQYF TGTGCCAGCAGCCCCCTAGGCGGGCAGTATCCAGCCACAGATACGCAGTATTTT
TRBJ2-1 . TRBV5-1 CASSPLATPSSYNEQFF TGCGCCAGCAGCCCACTCGCAACCCCTAGCTCCTACAATGAGCAGTTCTTC
TRBJ1-1 . TRBV28 CASSFNRAANTEAFF TGTGCCAGCAGTTTCAACAGGGCTGCGAACACTGAAGCTTTCTTT
TRBJ2-7 TRBD1 TRBV5-8 CASSFPSAGTGWTSYEQYF TGTGCCAGCAGCTTCCCATCGGCCGGGACAGGGTGGACCTCCTACGAGCAGTACTTC